This T cell receptor beta chain was observed in a study of T cell clones after liver transplantation. The overall study: Post-transplant blood was tracked for graft-donor-reactive T cell clones identified in a pre-transplant mixed lymphocyte reaction. Tolerance: complete withdrawal held at least one year, liver enzymes staying within twice normal. Study conclusions and caveats: A significant post-transplant drop in circulating graft-donor-reactive CD4 TCRbeta sequences occurred in most of the 8 subjects.

The germline CDR1 and CDR2 sequences are SGHNT and YYREEE (reference sequence). Trimming stripped 0 bases from V and 0 bases from J, with 17 bases between. CDR3 length: 18 residues. Thawed unstimulated PBMCs were FACS-sorted by CD3, CD4 and CD8 into two populations. A note on this clone: The antigen is undetermined.

Data came from immunoSEQ multiplex PCR; TCRdb stores just in-frame clones and leaves some out. The sample records 75,000 to 95,000 clones, roughly 80% being singletons. The chain employs TRBV5-4 and TRBJ2-3; D perhaps matches TRBD2 (5 bases). This TCR derives from a human patient who received a liver transplant. Some T cells may be provided by the graft donor. This sample comprised CD4+ T cells from blood, obtained less than 50 months after liver transplant. The CDR3 DNA sequence: TGTGCCAGCAGCTTGGGAATTGGGCGGAGGACTAGCACAGATACGCAGTATTTT. It specifies CASSLGIGRRTSTDTQYF.